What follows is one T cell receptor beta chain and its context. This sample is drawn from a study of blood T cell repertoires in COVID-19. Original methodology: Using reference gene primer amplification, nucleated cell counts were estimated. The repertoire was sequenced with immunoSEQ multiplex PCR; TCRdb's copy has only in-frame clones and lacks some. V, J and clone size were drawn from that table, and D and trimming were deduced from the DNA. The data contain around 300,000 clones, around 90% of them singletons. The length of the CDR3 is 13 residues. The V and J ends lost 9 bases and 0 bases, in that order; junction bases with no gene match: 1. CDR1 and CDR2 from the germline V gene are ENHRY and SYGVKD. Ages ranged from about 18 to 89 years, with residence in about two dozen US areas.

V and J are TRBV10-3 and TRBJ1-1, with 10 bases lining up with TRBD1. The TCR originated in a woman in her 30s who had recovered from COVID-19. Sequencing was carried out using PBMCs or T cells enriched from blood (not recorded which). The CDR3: CAIGQGVNTEAFF. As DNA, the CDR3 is TGTGCCATTGGACAGGGGGTGAACACTGAAGCTTTCTTT.